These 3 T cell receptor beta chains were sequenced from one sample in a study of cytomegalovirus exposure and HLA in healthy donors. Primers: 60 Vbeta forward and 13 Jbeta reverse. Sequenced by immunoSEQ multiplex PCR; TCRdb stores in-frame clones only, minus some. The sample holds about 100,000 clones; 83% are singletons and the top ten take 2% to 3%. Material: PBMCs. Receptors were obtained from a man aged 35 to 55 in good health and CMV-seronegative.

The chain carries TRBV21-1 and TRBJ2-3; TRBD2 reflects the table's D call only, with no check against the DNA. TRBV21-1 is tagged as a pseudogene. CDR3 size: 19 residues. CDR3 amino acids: CASSIMERGGLGRRDTQYF. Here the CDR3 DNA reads TGTGCCAGCAGCATTATGGAGCGGGGGGGCCTGGGGCGCAGGGATACGCAGTATTTT.

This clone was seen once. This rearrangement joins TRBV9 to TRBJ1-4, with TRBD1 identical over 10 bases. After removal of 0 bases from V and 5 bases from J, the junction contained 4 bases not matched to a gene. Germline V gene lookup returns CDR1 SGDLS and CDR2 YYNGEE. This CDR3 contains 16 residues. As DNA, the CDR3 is TGTGCCAGCAGCGTAGCCCCGGGACAGGGGAATGAAAAACTGTTTTTT. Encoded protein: CASSVAPGQGNEKLFF. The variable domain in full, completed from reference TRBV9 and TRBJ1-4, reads DSGVTQTPKHLITATGQRVTLRCSPRSGDLSVYWYQQSLDQGLQFLIQYYNGEERAKGNILERFSAQQFPDLHSELNLSSLELGDSALYFCASSVAPGQGNEKLFFGSGTQLSVL.

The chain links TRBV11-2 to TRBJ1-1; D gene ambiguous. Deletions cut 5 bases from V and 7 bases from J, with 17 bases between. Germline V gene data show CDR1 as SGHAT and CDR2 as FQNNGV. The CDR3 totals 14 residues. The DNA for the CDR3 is TGTGCCAGCAGCCCCCAGAGGCTCAGTCTTGAAGCTTTCTTT. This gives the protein CASSPQRLSLEAFF.